The clone carrying this T cell receptor beta chain was seen just once. The antigen remains unidentified. This entry is derived from a study of CD8 T cells in Susac syndrome. Turning to the study itself: There were 5 or 6 sequenced Susac syndrome patients with active disease and about 8 in remission. Study-level findings and limits: Clonal expansion did not appear in Susac syndrome CD4+ T cell repertoires. A relatively small number of individuals underwent TCR sequencing and HLA analysis.

Germline CDR1 is SEHNR and CDR2 is FQNEAQ (reference sequence). The V gene lost 3 bases and the J gene lost 2 bases, with 10 bases spanning the gap. The CDR3 runs to 14 residues. The RNA input was about 0.5 to 1 ug, and it was reverse transcribed with random hexamers. The amplification used immunoSEQ multiplex PCR on TCR beta CDR3; it spanned 54 Vbeta and 13 Jbeta. One entry per CDR3 protein results from TCRdb running MiXCR on the immunoSEQ multiplex PCR reads. The data show about 170,000 distinct CDR3 sequences, about 96% seen once. Source material: CD4+ T cells from PBMCs. The sequence was collected from a human donor with Susac syndrome. The gene calls are TRBV7-9 and TRBJ2-5; the D is unclear. The CDR3 protein is CASSFNVYQETQYF. The CDR3 region has the DNA TGTGCCAGCAGCTTCAATGTATATCAAGAGACCCAGTACTTC.